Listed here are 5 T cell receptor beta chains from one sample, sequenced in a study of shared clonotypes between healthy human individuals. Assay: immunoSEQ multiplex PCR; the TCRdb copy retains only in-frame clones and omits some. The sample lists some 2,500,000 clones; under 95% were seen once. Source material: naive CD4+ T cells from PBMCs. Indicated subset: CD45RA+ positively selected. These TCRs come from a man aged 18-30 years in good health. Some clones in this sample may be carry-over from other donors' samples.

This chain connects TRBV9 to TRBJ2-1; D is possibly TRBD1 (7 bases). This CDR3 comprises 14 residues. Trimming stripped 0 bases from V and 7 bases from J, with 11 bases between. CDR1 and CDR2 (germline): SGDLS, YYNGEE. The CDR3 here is CASSVDPGGNEQFF. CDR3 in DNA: TGTGCCAGCAGCGTAGATCCAGGGGGGAATGAGCAGTTCTTC. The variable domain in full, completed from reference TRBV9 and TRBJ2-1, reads DSGVTQTPKHLITATGQRVTLRCSPRSGDLSVYWYQQSLDQGLQFLIQYYNGEERAKGNILERFSAQQFPDLHSELNLSSLELGDSALYFCASSVDPGGNEQFFGPGTRLTVL.

CDR3 bases: TGCGCCAGCAGCTTAACATCAGACACTGAAGCTTTCTTT. Translation: CASSLTSDTEAFF. V gene TRBV5-1 combines with J gene TRBJ1-1; D is undetermined. The CDR3 contains 13 residues. Germline CDR1 reads SGHRS; CDR2 reads YFSETQ. V was shortened by 2 bases and J by 3 bases, with 8 bases between the two germline ends.

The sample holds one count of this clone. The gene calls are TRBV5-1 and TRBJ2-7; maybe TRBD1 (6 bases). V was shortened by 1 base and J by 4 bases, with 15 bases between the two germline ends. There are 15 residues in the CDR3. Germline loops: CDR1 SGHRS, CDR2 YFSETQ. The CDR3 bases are TGCGCCAGCAGCTTGATACACAGGGCTCCTTACGAGCAGTACTTC. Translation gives CASSLIHRAPYEQYF.

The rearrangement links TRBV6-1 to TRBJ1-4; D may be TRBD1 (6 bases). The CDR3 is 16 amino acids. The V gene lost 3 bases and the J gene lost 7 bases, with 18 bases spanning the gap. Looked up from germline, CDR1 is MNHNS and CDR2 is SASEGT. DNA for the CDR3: TGTGCCAGCAGTGACCTACCCTCCCGGGACACTGAAAAACTGTTTTTT. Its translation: CASSDLPSRDTEKLFF.

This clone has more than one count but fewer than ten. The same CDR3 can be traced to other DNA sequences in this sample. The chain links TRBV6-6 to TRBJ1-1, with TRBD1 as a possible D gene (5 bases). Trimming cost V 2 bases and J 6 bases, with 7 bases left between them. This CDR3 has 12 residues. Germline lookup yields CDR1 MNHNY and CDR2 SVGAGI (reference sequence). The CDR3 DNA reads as TGTGCCAGCAGTTACAGAGGGGCTGAAGCTTTCTTT. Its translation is CASSYRGAEAFF.